The clone carrying this T cell receptor (beta chain) was observed a few times. Its target is unknown. The germline V and J ends were trimmed by 1 base and 5 bases, with 11 bases remaining between them. The CDR3 covers 14 residues. The germline V gene has CDR1 MGHRA and CDR2 YSYEKL. Time point specified: newly diagnosed GD, antithyroid drugs for less than 3 months. PBMC-extracted RNA yielded the TCR library. Patients were enrolled at an endocrinology department in Xi'an, China. The sample is drawn from a study of regulatory T cells in long-lasting Graves disease. The authors built TCR beta libraries using iRepertoire HTBI primers and Arm-PCR of CDR3 regions. Original analysis: The samples yielded 62 TRBV and around 14 TRBJ segments. TCRdb itself ran the multiplex PCR reads through MiXCR, one entry per CDR3 protein. The V and J calls come from TCRdb's annotation, not from the publication. The table has 560,000 or so distinct CDR3 sequences, approximately 16% seen once.

General study points: Gene preferences differed: TRBV28, TRBJ1-2, TRBJ2-5 in persistent cases.

This same sample was also taken into another study, of T cells in Graves' hyperthyroidism and ophthalmopathy. As reported in that work: Patients were excluded because of uncontrolled infection, other autoimmune disease, pregnancy or lactation.

The chain is built from TRBV4-1 and TRBJ2-5; maybe TRBD2 (7 bases). This specimen was peripheral blood mononuclear cells (PBMCs), taken at new diagnosis, from a patient treated with antithyroid drugs. The clonotype originates from a man between 18 and 35 years old with Graves disease. In nucleotides, the CDR3 is TGCGCCAGCAGCCAAGGGACTAGGGGGGAGACCCAGTACTTC. Protein: CASSQGTRGETQYF.